This T cell receptor beta chain stems from a study of blood T cell repertoires in COVID-19. Per the original methods: From reference gene primer amplification, estimates of nucleated cell counts were derived. Repertoires were generated with immunoSEQ multiplex PCR, while TCRdb's copy carries only in-frame clones and drops some. V, J and clone size were drawn from that table, and D and trimming were deduced from the DNA. The table includes 340,000 or so clones, approximately 83% detected once. What was sequenced was PBMCs or T cells enriched from blood (not recorded which). The receptor comes from a middle-aged woman with acute COVID-19.

CDR3 sequence: CASSLPGTALSYTF. The CDR3 nucleotides are TGTGCCAGCAGTCTCCCAGGGACAGCCCTATCCTACACCTTC. The chain combines TRBV28 with TRBJ1-2; 7 bases agree with TRBD1. This CDR3 has 14 amino acids. The germline V gene has CDR1 MDHEN and CDR2 SYDVKM. After removal of 5 bases from V and 10 bases from J, the junction contained 13 bases not matched to a gene.